These 7 T cell receptor beta chains were all obtained from the same sample, sequenced in a study of T cells after yellow fever vaccination. In TCRdb, the 5' RACE reads were re-called with MiXCR into one record per CDR3 protein. The data contain hundreds of thousands of distinct CDR3 sequences, 15% to 20% of them singletons. This material consisted of PBMCs, taken before the yellow fever booster vaccination. Receptors were obtained from a man younger than 30 who received the YFV17D yellow fever vaccine.

The V and J genes are TRBV4-1 and TRBJ1-1; D not certain. The CDR3 runs to 17 residues. CDR1 is MGHRA and CDR2 is YSYEKL in the germline V gene. The ends were cut back, 4 bases at V and 0 bases at J, with 18 bases in the middle. The CDR3 DNA sequence: TGCGCCAGCAGCCCCCACCCAGCGGGCAGCATGAACACTGAAGCTTTCTTT. It yields the protein CASSPHPAGSMNTEAFF.

This clonotype was detected ten times or more. V usage is TRBV6-5 and J usage is TRBJ2-2; possible D gene TRBD2, 6 bases. Germline CDR1 reads MNHEY; CDR2 reads SVGAGI. Trimming pared 0 bases from V and 6 bases from J, leaving 11 bases between. The CDR3 sequence is 15 residues long. CDR3 sequence (DNA): TGTGCCAGCAGTTACTCGTATGGGACTCCCGGGGAGCTGTTTTTT. Translated, it gives CASSYSYGTPGELFF.

This clonotype was observed a few times. The V gene is TRBV12-3 or TRBV12-4, the J gene TRBJ2-7, with D maybe TRBD2 (7 bases). This CDR3 comprises 12 residues. Trimming cost V 6 bases and J 8 bases, with 14 bases left between them. In DNA form, the CDR3 reads TGTGCCAGCAGCCGGGCCGGGGGGCAGCAGTACTTC. Translation gives CASSRAGGQQYF.

This clonotype was counted only a few times. The J gene is TRBJ2-2, the V gene TRBV9; weak D call: TRBD2 (6 bases). The CDR3 is 19 amino acids. Germline assignment: CDR1 SGDLS and CDR2 YYNGEE. Trimming left V 4 bases short and J 5 bases short, with 27 bases between. The CDR3 nucleotides are TGTGCCAGCAGCACGGGACTGGAGGAGTTCGCCGACGGGACCGGGGAGCTGTTTTTT. Protein: CASSTGLEEFADGTGELFF. The whole variable domain, remainder taken from reference TRBV9 and TRBJ2-2, is DSGVTQTPKHLITATGQRVTLRCSPRSGDLSVYWYQQSLDQGLQFLIQYYNGEERAKGNILERFSAQQFPDLHSELNLSSLELGDSALYFCASSTGLEEFADGTGELFFGEGSRLTVL.

The chain uses TRBV20-1 and TRBJ2-3, with 15 bases identical to TRBD2. The CDR3 runs to 15 residues. J lost 6 bases, V lost 6 bases, and 7 bases had no gene match. CDR1 DFQATT and CDR2 SNEGSKA come from the germline V gene (reference sequence). The CDR3 loop reads CSARTSGGASDTQYF. The CDR3 nucleotides are TGCAGTGCAAGGACTAGCGGGGGGGCTTCGGATACGCAGTATTTT.

This clonotype turned up a few times. This chain connects TRBV7-6 to TRBJ2-4; D could derive from TRBD1 or TRBD2 (5 bases each). V was cut by 8 bases and J by 8 bases, with 13 bases left in between. The CDR3 has 12 residues. The germline V gene has CDR1 SGHVS and CDR2 FNYEAQ. The CDR3 protein is CASSGRGDIQYF. CDR3 nucleotide sequence: TGTGCCAGCTCGGGCAGAGGGGACATTCAGTACTTC.

This clonotype has a handful of counts. V is TRBV5-1 and J is TRBJ2-1; D uncertain. The germline CDR1 and CDR2 sequences are SGHRS and YFSETQ. The CDR3 sequence is 13 residues long. The V end lost 4 bases, the J end lost 10 bases, and 15 bases lay between the germline ends. CDR3 in amino acids: CASSPYPVGEQFF. CDR3 nucleotide sequence: TGCGCCAGCAGCCCGTACCCCGTCGGCGAGCAGTTCTTC.